A single sample gave rise to the 8 T cell receptor beta chains below, sequenced in a study of blood T cell repertoires in COVID-19. The protocol was immunoSEQ multiplex PCR, while the TCRdb copy is restricted to in-frame clones and leaves out a portion. The data contain just over 90,000 clones, 90% of them seen just once; the ten biggest clones take up less than 2%. The sample comprised peripheral blood. Receptor source: a human donor with active COVID-19. The donor label of this sample is uncertain.

The chain recombines TRBV5-8 with TRBJ1-2, with a tentative D call TRBD1 (6 bases). Between the trimmed V and J ends, which lost 7 bases and 8 bases, there was a span of 15 bases. The CDR3 loop spans 12 amino acids. The V gene's germline CDR1 is SGHTS and CDR2 YDEGEE. CDR3 nucleotide sequence: TGTGCCAGCGGATGGGCAGGGGAAGGCTACACCTTC. Protein product: CASGWAGEGYTF.

The CDR3 is CASGLGGLNEKLFF. DNA of the CDR3: TGTGCCAGCGGGTTGGGGGGATTAAATGAAAAACTGTTTTTT. This chain joins TRBV6-5 and TRBJ1-4, with D possibly TRBD1 on 5 matching bases. The V gene lost 8 bases and the J gene lost 5 bases, with 15 bases spanning the gap. Germline V gene lookup returns CDR1 MNHEY and CDR2 SVGAGI. The CDR3 totals 14 residues.

The V gene is TRBV5-1, the J gene TRBJ2-3, with 10 positions matching TRBD2. There are 15 residues in the CDR3. The ends lost 6 bases at V and 2 bases at J; junction bases unmatched: 6. Germline CDR1 SGHRS, CDR2 YFSETQ. The CDR3 DNA reads TGCGCCAGCACCGGGACTAGCGACCCCACAGATACGCAGTATTTT. Its translation: CASTGTSDPTDTQYF.

The CDR3 DNA sequence: TGTGCCAGCAGCTACTGGGGGGGTTCAGGTGAAGCTTTCTTT. Translating it yields CASSYWGGSGEAFF. This chain links TRBV7-8 with TRBJ1-1; TRBD1 might be the D (5 bases). The germline gives CDR1 SGHVS, CDR2 FQNEAQ. Trimming pared 4 bases from V and 7 bases from J, leaving 16 bases between. CDR3 length: 14 residues.

The chain couples TRBV5-4 to TRBJ2-5, with 11 bases fitting TRBD2. Per the germline V gene, CDR1 is SGHNT and CDR2 is YYREEE (reference sequence). The CDR3 length is 18 residues. Losses at the gene ends were 1 base for V and 2 bases for J; bases not matched to a gene: 10. CDR3 in amino acids: CASSLLLAGAMGQETQYF. The DNA for the CDR3 is TGTGCCAGCAGCTTGTTACTAGCGGGGGCGATGGGTCAAGAGACCCAGTACTTC.

The table lists this clone with a few counts. The rearrangement joins TRBV7-9 to TRBJ1-2; tentative D call: TRBD1 (5 bases). V shed 3 bases and J shed 4 bases, with 18 bases lying between them. Germline V gene data show CDR1 as SEHNR and CDR2 as FQNEAQ (reference sequence). This CDR3 has 16 residues. The DNA for the CDR3 is TGTGCCAGCAGCTTGGGGCTGGAGGGGCGCATCTATGGCTACACCTTC. Protein sequence: CASSLGLEGRIYGYTF. The full variable domain, its missing parts supplied by reference TRBV7-9 and TRBJ1-2, is DTGVSQNPRHKITKRGQNVTFRCDPISEHNRLYWYRQTLGQGPEFLTYFQNEAQLEKSRLLSDRFSAERPKGSFSTLEIQRTEQGDSAMYLCASSLGLEGRIYGYTFGSGTRLTVV.

The rearrangement links TRBV6-1 to TRBJ1-2; tentative D call: TRBD1 (5 bases). In germline, CDR1 is MNHNS, CDR2 SASEGT. Trimming removed 2 bases from V and 0 bases from J, with 10 bases in between. This CDR3 spans 15 amino acids. CDR3 protein: CASSEFNRPNYGYTF. The CDR3 DNA follows: TGTGCCAGCAGTGAATTCAACAGGCCTAACTATGGCTACACCTTC.

The chain links TRBV2 to TRBJ2-1; tentative D call: TRBD1 (5 bases). The CDR3 is 14 amino acids. Germline V gene lookup returns CDR1 SNHLY and CDR2 FYNNEI. Trimming removed 3 bases at V and 4 bases at J, with 10 bases between. The CDR3 DNA reads as TGTGCCAGCAGTGACTACAGGATATACAATGAGCAGTTCTTC. Encoded protein: CASSDYRIYNEQFF.